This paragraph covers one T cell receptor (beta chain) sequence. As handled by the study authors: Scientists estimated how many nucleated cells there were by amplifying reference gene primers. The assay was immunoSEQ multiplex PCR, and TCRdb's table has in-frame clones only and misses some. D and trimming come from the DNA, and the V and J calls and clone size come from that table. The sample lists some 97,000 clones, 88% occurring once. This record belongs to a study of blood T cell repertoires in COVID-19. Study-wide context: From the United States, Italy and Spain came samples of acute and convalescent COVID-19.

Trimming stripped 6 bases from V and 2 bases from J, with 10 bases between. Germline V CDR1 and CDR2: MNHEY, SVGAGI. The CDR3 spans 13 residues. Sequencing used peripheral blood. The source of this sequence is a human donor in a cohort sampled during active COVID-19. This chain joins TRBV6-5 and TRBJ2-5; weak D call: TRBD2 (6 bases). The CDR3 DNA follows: TGTGCCAGCAGGGGGGGAGTACAAGAGACCCAGTACTTC. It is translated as CASRGGVQETQYF.